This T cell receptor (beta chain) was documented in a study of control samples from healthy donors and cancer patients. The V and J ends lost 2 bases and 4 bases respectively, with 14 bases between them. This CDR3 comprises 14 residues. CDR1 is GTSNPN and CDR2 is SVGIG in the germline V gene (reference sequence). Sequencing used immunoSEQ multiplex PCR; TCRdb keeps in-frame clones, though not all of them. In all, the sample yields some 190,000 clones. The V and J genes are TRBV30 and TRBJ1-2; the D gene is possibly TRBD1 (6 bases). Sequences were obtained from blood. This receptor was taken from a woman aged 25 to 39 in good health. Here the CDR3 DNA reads TGTGCCTGGAGTAAGGGGGTCAGAAGCTATGGCTACACCTTC. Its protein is CAWSKGVRSYGYTF.